This T cell receptor (beta chain) was recorded in a study of blood T cell repertoires in COVID-19. Study details: COVID-19 samples, acute and convalescent, were from the United States, Italy and Spain. PBMCs, B-cell-depleted T cells, or T cells were the source of the cDNA or gDNA that made up the material.

This clone came up many times. In the original workflow: Amplified reference gene primers provided the basis for estimating nucleated cell counts. Repertoires were generated with immunoSEQ multiplex PCR, while TCRdb's copy carries only in-frame clones and drops some. V and J calls and clone size follow that table, whereas D and trimming were derived from the DNA. The sample has approximately 280,000 clones, around nine tenths seen once. The germline V gene encodes CDR1 SGHTA and CDR2 FQGTGA. The CDR3 totals 14 residues. The V end lost 1 base, the J end lost 9 bases, and 10 bases lay between the germline ends.

The sequence was obtained from a man aged 40-49 years with acute or convalescent COVID-19. Material: peripheral blood. This chain uses TRBV7-3 with TRBJ1-6, with D perhaps TRBD1 (6 bases). The CDR3 reads CASSLKQGPSPLHF. The CDR3 nucleotides are TGTGCCAGCAGCTTAAAACAGGGACCTTCACCCCTCCACTTT.